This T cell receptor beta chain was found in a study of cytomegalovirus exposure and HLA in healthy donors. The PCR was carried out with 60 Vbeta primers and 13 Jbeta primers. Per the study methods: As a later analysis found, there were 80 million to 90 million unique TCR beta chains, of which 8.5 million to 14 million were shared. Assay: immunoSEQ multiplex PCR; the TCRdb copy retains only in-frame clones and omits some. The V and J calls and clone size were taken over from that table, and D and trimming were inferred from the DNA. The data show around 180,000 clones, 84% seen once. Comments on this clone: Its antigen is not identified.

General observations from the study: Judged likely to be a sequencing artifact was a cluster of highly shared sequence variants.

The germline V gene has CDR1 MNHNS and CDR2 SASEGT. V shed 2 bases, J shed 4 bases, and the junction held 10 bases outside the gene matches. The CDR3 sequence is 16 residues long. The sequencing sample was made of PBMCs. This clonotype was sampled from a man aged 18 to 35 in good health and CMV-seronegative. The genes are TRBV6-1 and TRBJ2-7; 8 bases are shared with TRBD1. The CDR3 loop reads CASSEFGPGGTYEQYF. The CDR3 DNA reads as TGTGCCAGCAGTGAATTTGGGCCAGGGGGCACGTACGAGCAGTACTTC.